This passage covers 8 T cell receptor beta chains from one sample sequenced in a study of blood T cell repertoires in COVID-19. Data came from immunoSEQ multiplex PCR; TCRdb stores just in-frame clones and leaves some out. The data show 150,000 to 200,000 clones, with over 70% seen just once and roughly 2.9% held by the top ten. Sequencing used peripheral blood. The receptors derive from an older woman with acute or convalescent COVID-19.

The V gene is TRBV5-1, the J gene TRBJ2-2, with no clear D. The CDR3 length is 15 residues. CDR1 and CDR2 from the germline V gene are SGHRS and YFSETQ. With 0 bases removed from V and 0 bases from J, the gap between germline ends came to 6 bases. The DNA for the CDR3 is TGCGCCAGCAGCTTGGTGCAGGCGAACACCGGGGAGCTGTTTTTT. Translation gives CASSLVQANTGELFF.

CDR3 sequence: CASSPGQGKTLTLHF. CDR3 bases: TGTGCCAGCTCACCGGGACAGGGAAAAACCCTTACCCTCCACTTT. The chain uses TRBV18 and TRBJ1-6, with TRBD1 matching 9 bases. The germline V gene has CDR1 KGHSH and CDR2 LQKENI. The CDR3 extends over 15 amino acids. J lost 14 bases, V lost 3 bases, and 11 bases had no gene match.

V gene TRBV7-2 combines with J gene TRBJ1-6; maybe TRBD1 (6 bases). Germline CDR1 reads SGHTA; CDR2 reads FQGNSA. The germline V and J ends were trimmed by 10 bases and 8 bases, with 18 bases remaining between them. CDR3 length: 14 residues. CDR3 nucleotides: TGTGCCACCTCGGCGCGAGGGGGAGATTCACCCCTCCACTTT. Translation: CATSARGGDSPLHF.

The CDR3 is CASSVDEGANQPQHF. The CDR3 bases are TGTGCCAGCAGCGTAGATGAGGGGGCCAATCAGCCCCAGCATTTT. The chain carries TRBV9 and TRBJ1-5; 7 bases align to TRBD1. After removal of 0 bases from V and 3 bases from J, the junction contained 3 bases not matched to a gene. Germline assignment: CDR1 SGDLS and CDR2 YYNGEE. The CDR3 consists of 15 residues. The full variable domain, with the rest looked up from reference TRBV9 and TRBJ1-5, is DSGVTQTPKHLITATGQRVTLRCSPRSGDLSVYWYQQSLDQGLQFLIQYYNGEERAKGNILERFSAQQFPDLHSELNLSSLELGDSALYFCASSVDEGANQPQHFGDGTRLSIL.

V usage is TRBV27 and J usage is TRBJ1-6, with D possibly TRBD1 on 5 matching bases. This CDR3 spans 15 amino acids. V dropped 3 bases and J dropped 9 bases, with 15 bases sitting between them. CDR1 and CDR2 (germline): MNHEY, SMNVEV (reference sequence). CDR3 in DNA: TGTGCCAGCAGTTTCAGCCTCGGGGGTCGTTCACCCCTCCACTTT. Encoded protein: CASSFSLGGRSPLHF.

The V gene is TRBV19, the J gene TRBJ1-4; TRBD1 aligns across 10 bases. This CDR3 contains 15 residues. With 4 bases clipped from V and 6 bases from J, the junction kept 5 bases outside the gene matches. Germline V gives CDR1 LNHDA, CDR2 SQIVND (reference sequence). The CDR3 here is CASSSLGTGDEKLFF. The CDR3 DNA follows: TGTGCCAGTAGTAGTCTTGGGACAGGGGATGAAAAACTGTTTTTT.

The chain joins TRBV3-1 (or the pseudogene TRBV3-2) to TRBJ2-7; 9 bases agree with TRBD1. The length of the CDR3 is 14 residues. The V gene's germline CDR1 is LGHDT and CDR2 YNNKEL (reference sequence). The V gene end was trimmed by 6 bases and the J gene end by 3 bases; junction bases not matched to a gene: 6. The CDR3 nucleotides read TGTGCCAGCAGAACCCGACAGGGGGACTACGAGCAGTACTTC. This codes for CASRTRQGDYEQYF.

In its sample, this clone was seen a few times. This chain joins TRBV6-7 and TRBJ2-3; perhaps TRBD2 as D (5 bases). TRBV6-7 belongs to the ORF category, with a function that is uncertain. This CDR3 contains 22 residues. Trimming cost V 0 bases and J 0 bases, with 28 bases left between them. The CDR3 loop reads CASSYSMRRDKSYITSTDTQYF. CDR3 bases: TGTGCCAGCAGTTACTCTATGCGACGGGATAAGTCGTACATCACTAGCACAGATACGCAGTATTTT.